This is a list of T cell receptor beta chains from one sample in a study of CXCR3 chemokines and chemotherapy response in bladder cancer. TCRdb redid the calling of the PCR reads with MiXCR, one entry per CDR3 protein. Of about 9,000 distinct CDR3 sequences in the sample, roughly 24% were seen once. The biological material was taken from a patient whose treatment included neoadjuvant chemotherapy. The source is a human donor with bladder cancer that did not respond to neoadjuvant chemotherapy. Each CDR3 is given without its conserved first and last residue. The D gene is left open where the match is weak. Size tells how often a clone was seen (once, few, many) or the class of an expanded clone, and some rows leave it out.

d_call clone_size v_call cdr3_aa
TRBD1 many TRBV6-5 ASRQGAPGNTIY
NA NA TRBV12-3/TRBV12-4 ATCSSEAPGTEAF
TRBD1 many TRBV28 ASLSTGRNTGELF
NA medium-sized TRBV6-2/TRBV6-3 ASSGVWDYGYT
TRBD2 many TRBV11-1 ASSRGGRDGQF
NA many TRBV11-2 ASSLSGPSDYGYT
NA NA TRBV2 ASRDTEAKNIQY
NA medium-sized TRBV18 ASSPRGQGGTGELF
NA medium-sized TRBV6-1 AAARVGSYNEQF
NA many TRBV20-1 SASLGAGTEAF
NA many TRBV7-2 ASSSTVLAKNIQY
TRBD1 medium-sized TRBV15 ATSPRQGETQY
NA NA TRBV20-1 SASSGSAKNIQY
NA many TRBV28 ASSLRGGGIRAF